The clone carrying this T cell receptor beta chain was counted a few times. This specimen comes from a study of blood T cell repertoires in COVID-19. Study in general: The United States, Italy and Spain provided the acute and convalescent COVID-19 samples. The analysed material was cDNA or gDNA that came from T cells, B-cell-depleted T cells, or PBMCs.

Per the study methods: How many nucleated cells were present was estimated from reference gene primer amplification. Clones were sequenced by immunoSEQ multiplex PCR, and TCRdb holds only the in-frame ones, with some missing. The D gene and trimming were derived from the DNA, and the V and J assignments and clone size from that table. The table records some 250,000 clones, around 93% of them present only once. Assignments of participants to cohorts depended upon their own reported clinical history. This CDR3 has 15 amino acids. Per germline, CDR1 KGHSH and CDR2 LQKENI. After removal of 2 bases from V and 2 bases from J, the junction contained 3 bases not matched to a gene.

The sample was PBMCs or T cells enriched from blood (not recorded which). The V call is TRBV18, the J call TRBJ2-7; the match to TRBD2 covers 10 bases. This receptor was obtained from a human donor in a cohort exposed to, infected with or recovered from COVID-19 (not recorded which). The donor label of this sample is uncertain. The CDR3, as DNA: TGTGCCAGCTCACCATGGACTAGCGGCCCCTACGAGCAGTACTTC. It translates to CASSPWTSGPYEQYF.